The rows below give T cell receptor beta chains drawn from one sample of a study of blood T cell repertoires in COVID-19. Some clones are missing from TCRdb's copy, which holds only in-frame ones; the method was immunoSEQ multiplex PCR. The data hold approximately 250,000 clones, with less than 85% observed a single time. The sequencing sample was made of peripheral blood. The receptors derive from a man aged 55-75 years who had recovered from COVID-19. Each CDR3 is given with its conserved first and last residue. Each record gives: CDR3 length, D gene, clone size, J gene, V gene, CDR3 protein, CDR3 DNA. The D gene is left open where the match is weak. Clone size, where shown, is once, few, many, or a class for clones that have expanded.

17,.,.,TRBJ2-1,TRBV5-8,CASSLEASSNSYNEQFF,TGTGCCAGCAGCTTGGAGGCTAGCTCTAACTCCTACAATGAGCAGTTCTTC
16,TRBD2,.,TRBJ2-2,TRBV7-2,CASSLRAGGPTGELFF,TGTGCCAGCAGCCTGAGGGCGGGAGGGCCTACCGGGGAGCTGTTTTTT
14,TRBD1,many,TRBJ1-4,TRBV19,CASKGTDRNEKLFF,TGTGCCAGTAAAGGGACAGATCGGAATGAAAAACTGTTTTTT
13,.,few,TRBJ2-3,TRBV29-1,CSVQPGGTDTQYF,TGCAGCGTACAACCCGGGGGCACAGATACGCAGTATTTT
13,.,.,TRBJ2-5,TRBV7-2,CASSFTSLETQYF,TGTGCCAGCAGCTTCACTAGTTTGGAGACCCAGTACTTC
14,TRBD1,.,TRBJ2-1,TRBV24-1,CATSGDRGSTEQFF,TGTGCCACCAGTGGGGACAGGGGATCTACTGAGCAGTTCTTC
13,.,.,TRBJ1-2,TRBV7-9,CASSYRRGTGYTF,TGTGCCAGCAGCTATCGCAGGGGCACTGGCTACACCTTC
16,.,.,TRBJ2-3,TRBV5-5,CASSLVAGTPTDTQYF,TGTGCCAGCAGCTTGGTGGCGGGAACGCCCACAGATACGCAGTATTTT
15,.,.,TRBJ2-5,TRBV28,CASSSPGRGPETQYF,TGTGCCAGCAGTTCCCCAGGGCGGGGCCCGGAGACCCAGTACTTC
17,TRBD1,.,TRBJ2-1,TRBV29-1,CSARWTGGAGAYNEQFF,TGCAGCGCCAGATGGACAGGGGGCGCAGGGGCCTACAATGAGCAGTTCTTC